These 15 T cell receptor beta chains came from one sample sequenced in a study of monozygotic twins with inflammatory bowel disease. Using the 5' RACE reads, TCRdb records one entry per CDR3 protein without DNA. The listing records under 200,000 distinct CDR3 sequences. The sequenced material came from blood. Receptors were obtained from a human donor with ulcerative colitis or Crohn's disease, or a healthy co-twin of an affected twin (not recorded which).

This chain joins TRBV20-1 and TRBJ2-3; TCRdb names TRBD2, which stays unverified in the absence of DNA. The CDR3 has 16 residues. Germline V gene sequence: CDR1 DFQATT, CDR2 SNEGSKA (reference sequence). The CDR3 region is CSAGQTSGVFTDTQYF.

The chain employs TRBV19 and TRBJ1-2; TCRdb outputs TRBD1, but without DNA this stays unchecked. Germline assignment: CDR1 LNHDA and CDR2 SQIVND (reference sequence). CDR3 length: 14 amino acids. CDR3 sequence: CASSIGTGAYGYTF.

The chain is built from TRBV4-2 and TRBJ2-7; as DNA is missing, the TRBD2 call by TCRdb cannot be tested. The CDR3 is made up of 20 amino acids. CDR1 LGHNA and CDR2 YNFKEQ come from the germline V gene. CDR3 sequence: CASSQDSPGLAVGASHEQYF.

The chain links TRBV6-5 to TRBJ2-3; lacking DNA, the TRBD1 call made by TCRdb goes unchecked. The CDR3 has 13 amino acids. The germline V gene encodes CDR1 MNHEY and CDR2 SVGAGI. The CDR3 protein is CASSYGGADTQYF.

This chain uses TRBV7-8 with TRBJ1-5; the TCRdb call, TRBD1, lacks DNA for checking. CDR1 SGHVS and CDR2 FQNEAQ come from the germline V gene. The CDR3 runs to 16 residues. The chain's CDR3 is CASSSRGQNSNQPQHF.

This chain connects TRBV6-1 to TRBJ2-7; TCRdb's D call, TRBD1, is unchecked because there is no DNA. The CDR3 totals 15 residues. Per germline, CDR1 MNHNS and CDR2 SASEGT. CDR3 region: CASTPARDRGHEQYF.

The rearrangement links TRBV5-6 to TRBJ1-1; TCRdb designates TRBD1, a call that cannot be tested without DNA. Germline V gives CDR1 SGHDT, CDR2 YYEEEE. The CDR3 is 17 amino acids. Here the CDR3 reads CASSLGTRGQANTEAFF.

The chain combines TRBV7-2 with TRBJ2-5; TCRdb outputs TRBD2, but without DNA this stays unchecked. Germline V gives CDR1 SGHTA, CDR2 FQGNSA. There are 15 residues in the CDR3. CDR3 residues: CASSLGGGSQETQYF.

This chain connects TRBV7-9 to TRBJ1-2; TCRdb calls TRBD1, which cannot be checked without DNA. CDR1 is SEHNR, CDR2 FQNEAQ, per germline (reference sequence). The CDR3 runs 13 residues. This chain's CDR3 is CASSQGVLDGYTF.

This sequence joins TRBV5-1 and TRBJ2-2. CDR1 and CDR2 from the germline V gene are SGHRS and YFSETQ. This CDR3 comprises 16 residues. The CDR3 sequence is CASRLGRNANTGELFF.

Here the CDR3 reads CASSLGGPASEQYF. The chain recombines TRBV11-2 with TRBJ2-7; the TCRdb D gene call, TRBD2, has no DNA to confirm it. The germline V gene has CDR1 SGHAT and CDR2 FQNNGV. This CDR3 contains 14 residues.

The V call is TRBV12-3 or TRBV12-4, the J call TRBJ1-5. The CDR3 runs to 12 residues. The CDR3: CASSPSDQPQHF.

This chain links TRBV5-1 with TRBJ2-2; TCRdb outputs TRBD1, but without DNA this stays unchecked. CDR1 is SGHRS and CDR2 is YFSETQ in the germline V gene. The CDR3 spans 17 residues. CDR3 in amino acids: CASSLGGQGGRTGELFF.

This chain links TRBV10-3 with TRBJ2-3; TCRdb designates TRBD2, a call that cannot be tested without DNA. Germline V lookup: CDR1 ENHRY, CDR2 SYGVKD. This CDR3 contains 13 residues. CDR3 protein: CAIMAGDTDTQYF.

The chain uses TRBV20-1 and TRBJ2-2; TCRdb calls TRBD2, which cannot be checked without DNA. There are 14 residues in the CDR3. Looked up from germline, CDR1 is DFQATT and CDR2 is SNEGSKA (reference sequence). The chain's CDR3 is CSAKGGRAAGELFF.